The entry that follows covers one T cell receptor (beta chain) sequence. What it binds is unknown. Repertoires were generated with immunoSEQ multiplex PCR, while TCRdb's copy carries only in-frame clones and drops some. Of some 78,000 clones listed, approximately 84% are singletons. Collection occurred without any documented infections or immune events in donors. The sample comes from a study of identifying expanded T cells in peripheral blood. The CDR3 covers 14 residues. V lost 4 bases and J 4 bases, leaving 13 bases between the germline ends. Looked up from germline, CDR1 is SGHTA and CDR2 is FQGNSA. Broader study findings: About 1.2 clones differed between technical replicates, versus roughly 17 and 20 over time. Variance in clone template counts between approximately 2-week samples significantly increased with total template count across all healthy donors.

The source of this sequence is a person aged 18 to 69 in good health. The genes are TRBV7-2 and TRBJ2-5, with D possibly TRBD2 on 6 matching bases. The sequencing sample was made of blood. The CDR3, as DNA: TGTGCCAGCAGCTCCGGGGCCGGGGGAGAGACCCAGTACTTC. This encodes CASSSGAGGETQYF. The variable domain in full, with the rest retrieved from reference TRBV7-2 and TRBJ2-5, is GAGVSQSPSNKVTEKGKDVELRCDPISGHTALYWYRQSLGQGLEFLIYFQGNSAPDKSGLPSDRFSAERTGGSVSTLTIQRTQQEDSAVYLCASSSGAGGETQYFGPGTRLLVL.